This T cell receptor (beta chain) was obtained from a study of shared clonotypes between healthy human individuals. Germline V gives CDR1 SGHTA, CDR2 FQGNSA. The V end was cut by 1 base, the J end by 5 bases, with 8 bases between. The CDR3 is 14 residues long. Data came from immunoSEQ multiplex PCR; TCRdb stores just in-frame clones and leaves some out. The sample lists about a million clones; roughly 72% were seen once. The TCR sequence derives from a man aged 18-30 years in good health. The specimen sequenced was memory CD4+ T cells sorted from blood. Subset indicated: CD45RA-negative fraction. The chain joins TRBV7-2 to TRBJ2-2; TRBD1 might be the D (5 bases). The CDR3 reads CASSLGAGTGELFF. The CDR3 DNA follows: TGTGCCAGCAGCTTAGGGGCAGGGACCGGGGAGCTGTTTTTT.